This T cell receptor (beta chain) was documented in a study of blood T cell repertoires in COVID-19. Study background: The United States, Italy and Spain were the sources of the acute and convalescent COVID-19 samples.

The CDR3 consists of 12 residues. V was cut by 6 bases and J by 10 bases, with 13 bases left in between. Germline V lookup: CDR1 MDHEN, CDR2 SYDVKM. Enrollment of patients from Seattle took place during active infection, with longitudinal follow-up. Under the authors' procedure: Researchers report that nucleated cell counts were estimated from reference gene primer amplification. Assay used: immunoSEQ multiplex PCR; TCRdb lists only in-frame clones, some missing. The V and J calls and clone size were taken over from that table, and D and trimming were inferred from the DNA. The sample shows over 150,000 clones, approximately 90% of them seen only once.

Sequencing was done on a sample of peripheral blood. This chain uses TRBV28 with TRBJ1-5; tentative D call: TRBD1 (6 bases). The sequence was obtained from a woman aged 65 to 85 with COVID-19, enrolled during active disease. CDR3 region: CASRPTGYPQHF. As DNA, the CDR3 is TGTGCCAGCAGACCTACAGGGTACCCCCAGCATTTT.